This T cell receptor beta chain was found in a study of ipilimumab plus nivolumab after autologous stem cell transplantation. Study-wide background: The myeloma cohort included high-risk transplant-naive patients and patients relapsing within 3 years of a first autologous transplant. Study-level results: TCR repertoire, Treg phenotype and gut microbiota reportedly support more study of this approach.

Repertoires were generated with immunoSEQ multiplex PCR, while TCRdb's copy carries only in-frame clones and drops some. The sample contains 2,200 or so clones, about 73% of which appear only once. Points on this clone: What it binds is unknown.

Deletions cut 2 bases from V and 4 bases from J, with 27 bases between. The CDR3 runs to 19 residues. Germline V gives CDR1 MRHNA, CDR2 SNTAGT. The chain is built from TRBV6-4 and TRBJ2-7; TRBD2 might be the D (6 bases). The material sequenced was PBMCs, taken in a trial of ipilimumab plus nivolumab as post-transplant consolidation. This clonotype was sampled from a male donor with multiple myeloma. The CDR3 protein is CASSDHTASAFPPGYEQYF. CDR3 bases: TGTGCCAGCAGTGACCATACGGCTAGCGCATTCCCTCCGGGGTACGAGCAGTACTTC.